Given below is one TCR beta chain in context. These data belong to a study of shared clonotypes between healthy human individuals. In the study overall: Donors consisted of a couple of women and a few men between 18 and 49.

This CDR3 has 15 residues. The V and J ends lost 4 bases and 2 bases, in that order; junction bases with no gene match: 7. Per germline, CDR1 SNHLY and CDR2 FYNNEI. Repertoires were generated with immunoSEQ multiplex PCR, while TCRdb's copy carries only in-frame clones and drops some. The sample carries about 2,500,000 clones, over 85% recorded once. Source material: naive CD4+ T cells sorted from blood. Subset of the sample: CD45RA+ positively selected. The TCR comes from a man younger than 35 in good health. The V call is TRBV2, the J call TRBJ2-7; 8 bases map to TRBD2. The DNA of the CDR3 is TGTGCCAGCAGTGTTGGGCGGGGGGCTGCCTACGAGCAGTACTTC. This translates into CASSVGRGAAYEQYF.